The 6 T cell receptor beta chains presented below share a single source sample, sequenced in a study of blood T cell repertoires in COVID-19. Sequencing was performed with immunoSEQ multiplex PCR; in TCRdb, only in-frame clones are kept and a portion is missing. The profile shows some 130,000 clones, 86% of them singletons. The sequenced material came from peripheral blood. These receptor sequences come from a woman in her seventies with COVID-19, enrolled during active disease.

The chain is built from TRBV2 and TRBJ2-6, with 10 positions matching TRBD1. The length of the CDR3 is 15 residues. With 4 bases clipped from V and 7 bases from J, the junction kept 4 bases outside the gene matches. Looked up from germline, CDR1 is SNHLY and CDR2 is FYNNEI. The chain's CDR3 is CASSGGDRGANVLTF. In DNA, the CDR3 is TGTGCCAGCAGTGGAGGGGACAGGGGCGCCAACGTCCTGACTTTC. The full variable domain, its missing parts supplied by reference TRBV2 and TRBJ2-6, is EPEVTQTPSHQVTQMGQEVILRCVPISNHLYFYWYRQILGQKVEFLVSFYNNEISEKSEIFDDQFSVERPDGSNFTLKIRSTKLEDSAMYFCASSGGDRGANVLTFGAGSRLTVL.

V gene TRBV3-1 (or the pseudogene TRBV3-2) combines with J gene TRBJ2-5, with 8 bases matching TRBD2. The V and J ends lost 1 base and 5 bases, in that order; junction bases with no gene match: 9. This CDR3 is built from 16 residues. The germline V gene has CDR1 LGHDT and CDR2 YNNKEL (reference sequence). The CDR3 sequence: CASSQVQSGGSETQYF. The DNA of the CDR3 is TGTGCCAGCAGCCAAGTGCAGTCGGGAGGGTCGGAGACCCAGTACTTC.

This sequence joins TRBV4-1 and TRBJ1-5; D gene uncertain. From germline, CDR1 is MGHRA and CDR2 YSYEKL. The CDR3 is made up of 15 amino acids. The ends were cut back, 2 bases at V and 0 bases at J, with 8 bases in the middle. The CDR3 DNA follows: TGCGCCAGCAGCCAAACGGACTATAGCAATCAGCCCCAGCATTTT. Its translation: CASSQTDYSNQPQHF.

This sequence joins TRBV12-3 or TRBV12-4 and TRBJ1-2, with D unclear. Trimming pared 7 bases from V and 5 bases from J, leaving 11 bases between. The CDR3 consists of 12 residues. The CDR3 coding sequence is TGTGCCAGCATGAGGGAGACTTATGGCTACACCTTC. This codes for CASMRETYGYTF.

The chain recombines TRBV5-1 with TRBJ2-5; 10 nucleotides align to TRBD2. The germline CDR1 and CDR2 sequences are SGHRS and YFSETQ. There are 16 residues in the CDR3. J was trimmed by 5 bases and V by 1 base; bases with no gene match: 8. The CDR3 region is CASSLPLAGVEETQYF. CDR3 coding DNA: TGCGCCAGCAGCTTGCCCCTAGCGGGGGTAGAGGAGACCCAGTACTTC.

The CDR3 bases are TGTGCCAGCAGTTTAGGCGCGGGGGGCCCTCCTAGCACAGATACGCAGTATTTT. This gives the protein CASSLGAGGPPSTDTQYF. This sequence joins TRBV6-2 or TRBV6-3 and TRBJ2-3; 8 positions match TRBD2. The length of the CDR3 is 18 residues. J was trimmed by 0 bases and V by 4 bases; bases with no gene match: 12. CDR1 and CDR2 from the germline V gene are MNHEY and SVGEGT.